The TCR beta chain described here comes from a study of blood T cell dynamics during melanoma immunotherapy. Germline CDR1 reads MNHEY; CDR2 reads SVGAGI. Trimming took 6 bases from V and 2 from J, leaving 11 bases between them. This CDR3 is 15 amino acids long. This table comes from immunoSEQ multiplex PCR, and its TCRdb copy is limited to in-frame clones, with some not included. The sample yields fewer than 15,000 clones, 80% to 90% seen once. This sample's time point: week 3, after first cycle of checkpoint inhibitor. The starting material was blood, obtained from a patient treated with checkpoint blockade. The chain couples TRBV6-5 to TRBJ2-6; D is perhaps TRBD1 (6 bases). The receptor was derived from a human donor with melanoma. CDR3 residues: CASRTRGTGANVLTF. The DNA for the CDR3 is TGTGCCAGCAGGACCAGGGGAACTGGGGCCAACGTCCTGACTTTC.